This T cell receptor (beta chain) was recovered during a study of blood T cell repertoires in COVID-19. Study-wide background: Specimens from acute and convalescent COVID-19 originated in the United States, Italy and Spain.

The V gene's germline CDR1 is MRHNA and CDR2 SNTAGT. This CDR3 region has 16 residues. V gave up 3 bases and J gave up 3 bases; unmatched junction bases: 8. Original processing notes: Reference gene primers were amplified, and this amplification served to estimate nucleated cell counts. Generated by immunoSEQ multiplex PCR, the TCRdb table keeps only in-frame clones and is missing some. Clonal size and the V and J genes are those of that table, whereas D and trimming came from the DNA. The data contain about 160,000 clones, approximately 80% of them singletons. The sample comprised PBMCs or T cells enriched from blood (not recorded which). The chain employs TRBV6-4 and TRBJ2-3; 8 bases agree with TRBD1. This sequence originates from a man aged 40-55 years who had recovered from COVID-19. The DNA of the CDR3 is TGTGCCAGCAGTGATTCAGGGGGCGCGGGGACAGATACGCAGTATTTT. Protein: CASSDSGGAGTDTQYF.